A single sample is the source of the 29 T cell receptor beta chains below, sequenced in a study of T cell repertoires in cytomegalovirus infection. MiXCR, applied by TCRdb to the reads, yields one record per CDR3 protein. The sample carries about 180,000 distinct CDR3 sequences, about 15% recorded once. Sample: PBMCs. The receptors originated from a human donor in good health (CMV status not recorded). Some clones in this sample may be carry-over from other donors' samples.

This clonotype was observed at least ten times. This chain connects TRBV7-2 to TRBJ1-5, with D possibly being TRBD1 (5 bases). Per germline, CDR1 SGHTA and CDR2 FQGNSA. The CDR3 consists of 15 residues. With 1 base removed from V and 7 bases from J, the gap between germline ends came to 14 bases. The CDR3 loop is CASSLGGRSEQPQHF. The DNA for the CDR3 is TGTGCCAGCAGCTTAGGGGGACGGTCGGAACAGCCCCAGCATTTT.

V usage is TRBV14 and J usage is TRBJ2-1; D is possibly TRBD1 or TRBD2 (5 bases each). The germline V gene encodes CDR1 SGHDN and CDR2 FVKESK. V was pared by 0 bases and J by 12 bases, with 12 bases between. The CDR3 runs 13 residues. This chain's CDR3 is CASSQDRGRSQFF. The CDR3 nucleotides read TGTGCCAGCAGCCAAGATCGGGGACGTTCGCAGTTCTTC.

CDR3 bases: TGTGCCAGCAGCATCACGGGAGGAGATAGCGAGCAGTACTTC. As protein: CASSITGGDSEQYF. J is TRBJ2-7 and V is TRBV7-9; 7 bases match TRBD2. The CDR3 runs to 14 residues. Unmatched junction bases numbered 10, after V lost 5 bases and J lost 6 bases. From germline, CDR1 is SEHNR and CDR2 FQNEAQ (reference sequence).

This clonotype was counted ten times or more. The chain employs TRBV10-1 and TRBJ2-7, with 10 bases aligning to TRBD1. The junction had 7 bases not matched to a gene; V was cut back by 0 bases and J by 5 bases. The CDR3 has 16 amino acids. CDR1 is WNHNN and CDR2 is SYGVQD in the germline V gene (reference sequence). The CDR3 here is CASSESTGGSVHEQYF. The CDR3 DNA sequence: TGCGCCAGCAGTGAGTCGACAGGGGGCTCGGTACACGAGCAGTACTTC.

The V gene is TRBV18, the J gene TRBJ2-7, with TRBD1 identical over 8 bases. V dropped 3 bases and J dropped 6; count of bases not matched to a gene: 7. The CDR3 runs 14 residues. Germline loops: CDR1 KGHSH, CDR2 LQKENI. The CDR3 loop reads CASSPEDRASEQYF. CDR3 DNA: TGTGCCAGCTCACCGGAGGACAGGGCCTCCGAGCAGTACTTC.

Only a few counts were recorded for this clonotype. V is TRBV28 and J is TRBJ1-5, with a tentative D call TRBD1 (6 bases). The CDR3 runs to 20 residues. In germline, CDR1 is MDHEN, CDR2 SYDVKM. Trimming stripped 3 bases from V and 1 base from J, with 25 bases between. This CDR3 reads CASSFPRYRESTLSNQPQHF. DNA of the CDR3: TGTGCCAGCAGTTTTCCCCGATACAGGGAAAGCACGCTAAGCAATCAGCCCCAGCATTTT.

V and J are TRBV11-2 and TRBJ2-3; unclear D gene. Germline V lookup: CDR1 SGHAT, CDR2 FQNNGV. Trimming cost V 5 bases and J 2 bases, with 5 bases left between them. This CDR3 has 12 amino acids. This CDR3 reads CASSLPTDTQYF. DNA of the CDR3: TGTGCCAGCAGCCTACCCACAGATACGCAGTATTTT. Based on the CDR3 plus reference TRBV11-2 and TRBJ2-3, the full variable domain is EAGVAQSPRYKIIEKRQSVAFWCNPISGHATLYWYQQILGQGPKLLIQFQNNGVVDDSQLPKDRFSAERLKGVDSTLKIQPAKLEDSAVYLCASSLPTDTQYFGPGTRLTVL.

The genes are TRBV29-1 and TRBJ1-2; D not resolved. The CDR3 loop spans 12 amino acids. Trimming stripped 4 bases from V and 8 bases from J, with 14 bases between. Germline-derived CDR1 and CDR2 are SQVTM and ANQGSEA. CDR3 residues: CSVVSGLGGYTF. CDR3 nucleotides: TGCAGCGTTGTTTCAGGACTAGGGGGCTACACCTTC.

This clonotype has ten or more counts. The chain employs TRBV10-3 and TRBJ2-7; D call uncertain. The germline gives CDR1 ENHRY, CDR2 SYGVKD. V lost 0 bases and J 3 bases, leaving 6 bases between the germline ends. The length of the CDR3 is 13 residues. The CDR3 sequence: CAISESGSYEQYF. CDR3 bases: TGTGCCATCAGTGAGTCGGGCAGCTACGAGCAGTACTTC.

Many counts were recorded for this clonotype. This chain links TRBV10-3 with TRBJ2-1; D gene unclear. The CDR3 is 13 amino acids. Germline-derived CDR1 and CDR2 are ENHRY and SYGVKD. CDR3 nucleotides: TGTGCTGTTTCTGAAGGTGACTACAATGAGCAGTTCTTC. It translates to CAVSEGDYNEQFF.

This clonotype showed up just a few times. The V gene is TRBV29-1, the J gene TRBJ2-6; 9 nucleotides align to TRBD1. V lost 5 bases and J lost 0; bases outside the gene matches: 8. Germline V gives CDR1 SQVTM, CDR2 ANQGSEA. CDR3 length equals 17 residues. CDR3 nucleotides: TGCAGCGTTAGTCGGGACAGGGCCCTCTCTGGGGCCAACGTCCTGACTTTC. As protein: CSVSRDRALSGANVLTF.

This clonotype has more than one count but fewer than ten. CDR3 in amino acids: CASSLNDGTNYGYTF. CDR3 coding DNA: TGCGCCAGCAGCTTGAACGACGGAACTAACTATGGCTACACCTTC. The chain is built from TRBV5-1 and TRBJ1-2; no reliable D call. The CDR3 has 15 residues. The germline gives CDR1 SGHRS, CDR2 YFSETQ. Trimming took off 1 base at V and 0 bases at J, with 10 bases between the two ends.

This clonotype was observed many times. This rearrangement joins TRBV7-8 to TRBJ1-1; weak D call: TRBD1 (6 bases). Germline V gene lookup returns CDR1 SGHVS and CDR2 FQNEAQ. There are 14 residues in the CDR3. V was pared by 3 bases and J by 3 bases, with 11 bases between. CDR3: CASSFDDRHTEAFF. The DNA for the CDR3 is TGTGCCAGCAGCTTCGATGACAGGCACACTGAAGCTTTCTTT.

This clonotype was counted only a few times. The chain carries TRBV5-6 and TRBJ2-3; 10 nucleotides align to TRBD2. The CDR3 covers 17 residues. J lost 0 bases, V lost 1 base, and 5 bases had no gene match. In germline, CDR1 is SGHDT, CDR2 YYEEEE. CDR3 nucleotide sequence: TGTGCCAGCAGCTTGCGTGGACTAGCGGTTAGCACAGATACGCAGTATTTT. Translating gives CASSLRGLAVSTDTQYF.

This clonotype was detected only a few times. This chain links TRBV28 with TRBJ2-7, with 9 bases lining up with TRBD1. The CDR3 is 15 amino acids. CDR1 MDHEN and CDR2 SYDVKM come from the germline V gene. The V segment lost 6 bases and the J segment 2 bases; nucleotides outside the gene matches: 8. CDR3 region: CASRAGQGAAYEQYF. The CDR3 DNA reads as TGTGCCAGCAGAGCGGGACAGGGCGCGGCCTACGAGCAGTACTTC.

This clonotype showed up many times. The chain is built from TRBV7-2 and TRBJ1-1; D might be TRBD1 (6 bases). The germline V and J ends were trimmed by 4 bases and 7 bases, with 10 bases remaining between them. This CDR3 contains 12 residues. CDR1 is SGHTA and CDR2 is FQGNSA in the germline V gene. In DNA, the CDR3 is TGTGCCAGCAGCTGGGAAGGGGGTGAAGCTTTCTTT. Residues: CASSWEGGEAFF. Together with reference TRBV7-2 and TRBJ1-1, the CDR3 gives the full variable domain: GAGVSQSPSNKVTEKGKDVELRCDPISGHTALYWYRQSLGQGLEFLIYFQGNSAPDKSGLPSDRFSAERTGGSVSTLTIQRTQQEDSAVYLCASSWEGGEAFFGQGTRLTVV.

This clonotype was seen a few times. V usage is TRBV25-1 and J usage is TRBJ1-1; possible D gene TRBD1, 6 bases. V dropped 6 bases and J dropped 1 base, with 12 bases sitting between them. This CDR3 region has 14 residues. Germline V gene sequence: CDR1 MGHDK, CDR2 SYGVNS. CDR3 DNA: TGTGCCAGCAGATTAGGACAGAAGAACACTGAAGCTTTCTTT. Its translation is CASRLGQKNTEAFF.

This clonotype was seen repeatedly, ten times or more. The chain joins TRBV12-3 or TRBV12-4 to TRBJ1-5; 7 bases align to TRBD1. V lost 6 bases and J lost 0; bases outside the gene matches: 5. CDR3 length: 15 amino acids. This CDR3 is CASRSDRVSNQPQHF. The CDR3 DNA follows: TGTGCCAGCAGATCTGACAGGGTTAGCAATCAGCCCCAGCATTTT.

This clonotype was seen many times. This chain links TRBV6-1 with TRBJ1-1, with D uncertain. Trimming cost V 2 bases and J 1 base, with 5 bases left between them. Germline CDR1 MNHNS, CDR2 SASEGT. CDR3 length equals 13 residues. This chain's CDR3 is CASSEKENTEAFF. The CDR3 DNA is TGTGCCAGCAGTGAAAAGGAGAACACTGAAGCTTTCTTT.

The V call is TRBV20-1, the J call TRBJ2-7; 11 positions match TRBD1. Germline CDR1 and CDR2: DFQATT and SNEGSKA (reference sequence). The CDR3 is made up of 14 amino acids. V was pared by 1 base and J by 4 bases, with 3 bases of the junction left unmatched. The CDR3 bases are TGCAGTGCTAGAGGGACAGGGGGCGATTACGAGCAGTACTTC. As protein: CSARGTGGDYEQYF.

This clonotype was seen a few times. The gene calls are TRBV24-1 and TRBJ2-1; TRBD2 might be the D (6 bases). Trimming removed 5 bases from V and 6 bases from J, with 7 bases in between. Germline CDR1 and CDR2: KGHDR and SFDVKD. The CDR3 sequence is 12 residues long. The CDR3 sequence: CATSVGGNEQFF. The CDR3 DNA is TGTGCCACCAGTGTGGGGGGCAATGAGCAGTTCTTC.

This clonotype occurred many times. The chain joins TRBV6-2 or TRBV6-3 to TRBJ1-2; tentative D call: TRBD1 (6 bases). There are 15 residues in the CDR3. Germline V CDR1 and CDR2: MNHEY, SVGEGT. V was shortened by 4 bases and J by 4 bases, with 16 bases between the two germline ends. CDR3 DNA sequence: TGTGCCAGCAGTTTCGCAACCGTGACAGGCTATGGCTACACCTTC. Translating gives CASSFATVTGYGYTF.

This clonotype has a count of ten or more. CDR3 sequence (DNA): TGTGCCAGCAGCACTCCTGGCACAACAGATACGCAGTATTTT. Encoded protein: CASSTPGTTDTQYF. The rearrangement joins TRBV6-1 to TRBJ2-3; D uncertain. Germline values: CDR1 MNHNS, CDR2 SASEGT. The CDR3 sequence is 14 residues long. Trimming took 6 bases from V and 3 from J, leaving 13 bases between them.

This clonotype was counted a few times. V usage is TRBV5-1 and J usage is TRBJ2-7, with D possibly being TRBD1 (5 bases). The CDR3 sequence is 17 residues long. The germline gives CDR1 SGHRS, CDR2 YFSETQ. Trimming cost V 4 bases and J 0 bases, with 20 bases left between them. This CDR3 reads CASSLTVSRAVSYEQYF. As DNA, the CDR3 is TGCGCCAGCAGCCTTACTGTAAGCAGGGCCGTCTCCTACGAGCAGTACTTC.

In this sample, this clonotype turned up a few times. The V call is TRBV7-9, the J call TRBJ2-1, with 8 bases lining up with TRBD1. V shed 4 bases, J shed 9 bases, and the junction held 14 bases outside the gene matches. The CDR3 sequence is 16 residues long. Germline CDR1 SEHNR, CDR2 FQNEAQ (reference sequence). The CDR3 region has the DNA TGTGCCAGCAGCTCCTCCCCGGACAGGGATTTACGTGAGCAGTTCTTC. Amino acids: CASSSSPDRDLREQFF.

In its sample, this clonotype was seen many times. The chain carries TRBV12-3 or TRBV12-4 and TRBJ2-1; tentative D call: TRBD1 (5 bases). Trimming pared 4 bases from V and 4 bases from J, leaving 14 bases between. This CDR3 region has 15 residues. CDR3 in DNA: TGTGCCAGCAGTTGGGGCCCCTCCGGATACAATGAGCAGTTCTTC. Translated, it gives CASSWGPSGYNEQFF.

This clonotype was seen at least ten times. This chain links TRBV7-2 with TRBJ1-5; 10 bases agree with TRBD1. From germline, CDR1 is SGHTA and CDR2 FQGNSA. The trim removed 2 bases at V and 6 bases at J, leaving 4 bases unmatched. CDR3 length: 15 amino acids. The CDR3 DNA sequence: TGTGCCAGCAGCTTAACATGGGACAGGGGTCAGCCCCAGCATTTT. Amino acids: CASSLTWDRGQPQHF.

The rearrangement uses TRBV27 and TRBJ2-7, with D possibly being TRBD2 (6 bases). The ends were cut back, 4 bases at V and 2 bases at J, with 12 bases in the middle. Germline CDR1 reads MNHEY; CDR2 reads SMNVEV (reference sequence). CDR3 length: 14 residues. CDR3 sequence reads: CASSSRLGAYEQYF. DNA of the CDR3: TGTGCCAGCAGTTCCAGACTAGGAGCCTACGAGCAGTACTTC.

The table lists this clonotype with many counts. This chain joins TRBV28 and TRBJ2-7; either TRBD1 or TRBD2 may fit D (6 bases each). Germline V gene sequence: CDR1 MDHEN, CDR2 SYDVKM. CDR3 length equals 15 residues. Trimming pared 5 bases from V and 4 bases from J, leaving 18 bases between. This CDR3 is CASSPPGGRGYEQYF. The CDR3 DNA follows: TGTGCCAGCAGTCCCCCTGGGGGGCGCGGATACGAGCAGTACTTC.